This passage covers 28 T cell receptor beta chains from one sample sequenced in a study of shared clonotypes between healthy human individuals. Libraries were prepared by immunoSEQ multiplex PCR; TCRdb keeps only in-frame clonotypes and omits some of them. The data contain almost 750,000 clones, 72% of them singletons. Sample: memory CD4+ T cells sorted from blood. Subset given: CD45RA-negative fraction. The origin of the receptors is a woman in her thirties in good health.

The rearrangement joins TRBV28 to TRBJ1-5; tentatively, D is TRBD1 (6 bases). Germline V gene sequence: CDR1 MDHEN, CDR2 SYDVKM. This CDR3 is built from 16 residues. The V end was cut by 5 bases, the J end by 0 bases, with 14 bases between. The CDR3 loop is CASSAGTYYSNQPQHF. DNA of the CDR3: TGTGCCAGCAGTGCCGGGACATACTATAGCAATCAGCCCCAGCATTTT. Full variable domain (remainder filled in from reference TRBV28 and TRBJ1-5): DVKVTQSSRYLVKRTGEKVFLECVQDMDHENMFWYRQDPGLGLRLIYFSYDVKMKEKGDIPEGYSVSREKKERFSLILESASTNQTSMYLCASSAGTYYSNQPQHFGDGTRLSIL.

The CDR3 region is CASSLDGVPGNTIYF. The CDR3, as DNA: TGCGCCAGCAGCTTGGATGGGGTTCCTGGAAACACCATATATTTT. The chain has TRBV5-1 and TRBJ1-3; unclear D gene. Germline V gene sequence: CDR1 SGHRS, CDR2 YFSETQ. Trimming pared 0 bases from V and 2 bases from J, leaving 9 bases between. The CDR3 loop spans 15 amino acids.

The chain links TRBV4-1 to TRBJ1-4; 7 bases line up with TRBD1. Per germline, CDR1 MGHRA and CDR2 YSYEKL. J was trimmed by 7 bases and V by 5 bases; bases with no gene match: 7. The CDR3 loop spans 14 amino acids. The CDR3 DNA sequence: TGCGCCAGCAGCTGGGACAGAGAGACTGAAAAACTGTTTTTT. Translating gives CASSWDRETEKLFF.

The chain is built from TRBV5-8 and TRBJ1-4; 8 bases line up with TRBD1. CDR1 SGHTS and CDR2 YDEGEE come from the germline V gene. This CDR3 contains 16 residues. V was clipped by 1 base and J by 8 bases; unmatched bases: 10. The CDR3: CASSLHAGTGGEKLFF. The CDR3 nucleotides are TGTGCCAGCAGCTTGCACGCCGGTACAGGGGGAGAAAAACTGTTTTTT.

This clone was seen a single time. The chain links TRBV4-3 to TRBJ1-4; no firm D call. Trimming stripped 0 bases from V and 11 bases from J, with 4 bases between. The CDR3 runs 11 residues. CDR1 and CDR2 from the germline V gene are LGHNA and YSLEER. In nucleotides, the CDR3 is TGCGCCAGCAGCCAAGACAGGAAACTGTTTTTT. It is translated as CASSQDRKLFF.

This clone was counted between two and nine times. This chain links TRBV7-9 with TRBJ2-1; D perhaps matches TRBD2 (5 bases). From germline, CDR1 is SEHNR and CDR2 FQNEAQ (reference sequence). V was shortened by 5 bases and J by 3 bases, with 11 bases between the two germline ends. The CDR3 extends over 14 amino acids. This CDR3 reads CASSVTGNYNEQFF. The CDR3 nucleotides read TGTGCCAGCAGCGTAACGGGGAACTACAATGAGCAGTTCTTC.

This clone turned up a few times. The V gene is TRBV5-1, the J gene TRBJ2-7; TRBD1 or TRBD2 may be the D gene (6 bases each). Trimming took 1 base from V and 3 from J, leaving 14 bases between them. The CDR3 is made up of 15 amino acids. Germline values: CDR1 SGHRS, CDR2 YFSETQ. The CDR3 DNA is TGCGCCAGCAGCTTGTCTCGGGGGCAGGGCTACGAGCAGTACTTC. Amino acids: CASSLSRGQGYEQYF.

The chain combines TRBV7-2 with TRBJ1-2; maybe TRBD1 (5 bases). Germline CDR1 and CDR2: SGHTA and FQGNSA. V was clipped by 5 bases and J by 5 bases, with 15 bases between them. The CDR3 has 14 residues. CDR3 in DNA: TGTGCCAGCAGCCCGCAGGGCCAGGCTTATGGCTACACCTTC. It encodes CASSPQGQAYGYTF.

Notes on this clone: A much larger clonotype is one base distant, so this may be a read error. Within the sample, other DNA sequences also encode this same CDR3. The V and J genes are TRBV11-2 and TRBJ1-1; D is uncertain. This CDR3 comprises 13 residues. V lost 5 bases and J lost 1, with 8 bases in between. The germline CDR1 and CDR2 sequences are SGHAT and FQNNGV. CDR3 nucleotides: TGTGCCAGCAGCACCCAACGGAACACTGAAGCTTTCTTT. As protein: CASSTQRNTEAFF.

The rearrangement joins TRBV11-3 to TRBJ2-3; 11 bases are a match to TRBD1. The CDR3 has 17 amino acids. Germline assignment: CDR1 SGHNT and CDR2 YENEEA. The J segment lost 2 bases and the V segment lost 4 bases, leaving 8 bases of the junction unmatched. CDR3: CASSSSRDRGDTDTQYF. The CDR3 DNA follows: TGTGCCAGCAGCTCGTCCCGGGACAGGGGGGACACAGATACGCAGTATTTT. Supplemented by reference TRBV11-3 and TRBJ2-3, the full variable domain reads EAGVVQSPRYKIIEKKQPVAFWCNPISGHNTLYWYLQNLGQGPELLIRYENEEAVDDSQLPKDRFSAERLKGVDSTLKIQPAELGDSAVYLCASSSSRDRGDTDTQYFGPGTRLTVL.

The chain uses TRBV5-1 and TRBJ2-5; 12 bases are shared with TRBD2. Germline CDR1 is SGHRS and CDR2 is YFSETQ. The CDR3 sequence is 16 residues long. After removal of 4 bases from V and 5 bases from J, the junction contained 9 bases not matched to a gene. The CDR3 sequence is CASSIFTSGGSETQYF. DNA of the CDR3: TGCGCCAGCAGCATATTCACTAGCGGGGGGAGTGAGACCCAGTACTTC. Full variable domain (outside the CDR3, taken from reference TRBV5-1 and TRBJ2-5): KAGVTQTPRYLIKTRGQQVTLSCSPISGHRSVSWYQQTPGQGLQFLFEYFSETQRNKGNFPGRFSGRQFSNSRSEMNVSTLELGDSALYLCASSIFTSGGSETQYFGPGTRLLVL.

The genes are TRBV7-9 and TRBJ2-7, with 7 positions matching TRBD2. Germline CDR1 is SEHNR and CDR2 is FQNEAQ (reference sequence). This CDR3 contains 14 residues. Trimming took 4 bases from V and 0 from J; bases not matched to a gene: 3. The DNA of the CDR3 is TGTGCCAGCAGCTCCGGGGGGAACTCCTACGAGCAGTACTTC. This codes for CASSSGGNSYEQYF.

This chain joins TRBV5-1 and TRBJ1-1, with TRBD1 matching over 7 bases. This CDR3 spans 15 amino acids. The germline V gene has CDR1 SGHRS and CDR2 YFSETQ. After removal of 4 bases from V and 1 base from J, the junction contained 7 bases not matched to a gene. CDR3 protein: CASSQWDSSNTEAFF. CDR3 in DNA: TGCGCCAGCAGCCAATGGGACAGCTCGAACACTGAAGCTTTCTTT.

V is TRBV28 and J is TRBJ1-2, with D unclear. V lost 3 bases, J lost 4 bases, and 9 bases lay in between. From germline, CDR1 is MDHEN and CDR2 SYDVKM. The CDR3 runs 13 residues. CDR3 protein: CASSFSEIYGYTF. The CDR3 DNA follows: TGTGCCAGCAGTTTTTCGGAGATCTATGGCTACACCTTC.

This rearrangement joins TRBV6-5 to TRBJ2-3; 7 bases match TRBD1. The V gene's germline CDR1 is MNHEY and CDR2 SVGAGI. The junction had 4 bases not matched to a gene; V was cut back by 6 bases and J by 1 base. CDR3 length equals 14 residues. CDR3 sequence: CASSTGDGTDTQYF. In nucleotides, the CDR3 is TGTGCCAGCAGCACAGGGGACGGCACAGATACGCAGTATTTT.

This chain uses TRBV4-2 with TRBJ2-2, with TRBD2 matching over 10 bases. The trim removed 0 bases at V and 4 bases at J, leaving 14 bases unmatched. Germline CDR1 LGHNA, CDR2 YNFKEQ. The CDR3 sequence is 20 residues long. The CDR3 reads CASSQDPLKLAGSSTGELFF. The CDR3 nucleotides read TGTGCCAGCAGCCAAGATCCCTTGAAACTAGCGGGAAGTAGCACCGGGGAGCTGTTTTTT.

This clone was seen more than once but under ten times. This chain uses TRBV5-1 with TRBJ2-1, with a tentative D call TRBD1 (6 bases). Germline CDR1 SGHRS, CDR2 YFSETQ. Between the trimmed V and J ends, which lost 5 bases and 7 bases, there was a span of 16 bases. The CDR3 runs 14 residues. CDR3 nucleotide sequence: TGCGCCAGCAGGGTGGCAGGGGACGGAAATGAGCAGTTCTTC. Translation: CASRVAGDGNEQFF.

This clone was found many times. V is TRBV7-9 and J is TRBJ1-2; tentatively, D is TRBD1 (6 bases). Germline CDR1 and CDR2: SEHNR and FQNEAQ (reference sequence). V lost 3 bases to trimming and J lost 0 bases, with 8 bases between them. The CDR3 loop spans 14 amino acids. The CDR3 is CASSFGTTNYGYTF. CDR3 nucleotides: TGTGCCAGCAGCTTCGGGACAACTAACTATGGCTACACCTTC.

V usage is TRBV28 and J usage is TRBJ1-1, with D perhaps matching TRBD1 (6 bases). The CDR3 covers 14 residues. V lost 3 bases, J lost 2 bases, and 10 bases lay in between. Germline V CDR1 and CDR2: MDHEN, SYDVKM. The CDR3 coding sequence is TGTGCCAGCAGTTTTAGGGGGGACAACACTGAAGCTTTCTTT. Its protein is CASSFRGDNTEAFF.

The chain has TRBV7-2 and TRBJ2-2; unclear D gene. The CDR3 contains 13 residues. Germline CDR1 is SGHTA and CDR2 is FQGNSA. The V and J ends lost 4 bases and 2 bases respectively, with 5 bases between them. DNA for the CDR3: TGTGCCAGCAGCTGGCGAAACACCGGGGAGCTGTTTTTT. This translates into CASSWRNTGELFF.

CDR3 protein: CASSRDRGSFVTEAFF. In DNA, the CDR3 is TGTGCCAGTAGTCGGGACAGGGGGAGCTTTGTGACTGAAGCTTTCTTT. V gene TRBV19 combines with J gene TRBJ1-1; TRBD1 aligns across 11 bases. V lost 5 bases, J lost 5 bases, and 10 bases stayed unmatched. Looked up from germline, CDR1 is LNHDA and CDR2 is SQIVND (reference sequence). The CDR3 sequence is 16 residues long.

The genes are TRBV7-2 and TRBJ2-7, with D unresolved. The ends were cut back, 1 base at V and 0 bases at J, with 13 bases in the middle. CDR1 is SGHTA and CDR2 is FQGNSA in the germline V gene. The CDR3 loop spans 16 amino acids. The CDR3 loop reads CASSLGLGRSSYEQYF. The CDR3 DNA sequence: TGTGCCAGCAGCTTAGGTTTAGGGCGCAGCTCCTACGAGCAGTACTTC. The full variable domain, with the rest looked up from reference TRBV7-2 and TRBJ2-7, is GAGVSQSPSNKVTEKGKDVELRCDPISGHTALYWYRQSLGQGLEFLIYFQGNSAPDKSGLPSDRFSAERTGGSVSTLTIQRTQQEDSAVYLCASSLGLGRSSYEQYFGPGTRLTVT.

This chain links TRBV6-1 with TRBJ2-7; 9 positions agree with TRBD2. This CDR3 region has 15 residues. Trimming at V came to 2 bases and at J to 3 bases, leaving 5 bases not matched to a gene. Germline CDR1 MNHNS, CDR2 SASEGT. The CDR3 DNA is TGTGCCAGCAGTGAATCGGCGGGAGGGGGCTACGAGCAGTACTTC. Encoded protein: CASSESAGGGYEQYF.

The chain uses TRBV28 and TRBJ2-7; TRBD1 aligns across 9 bases. The CDR3 is 15 residues long. Germline V lookup: CDR1 MDHEN, CDR2 SYDVKM. Unmatched junction bases numbered 6, after V lost 1 base and J lost 5 bases. CDR3 amino acids: CASSLFGTGNHEQYF. The CDR3 DNA is TGTGCCAGCAGTTTATTCGGGACAGGGAACCACGAGCAGTACTTC.

This chain links TRBV15 with TRBJ2-4, with D maybe TRBD2 (6 bases). The germline V gene encodes CDR1 LNHNV and CDR2 YYDKDF (reference sequence). This CDR3 region has 17 residues. Trimming left V 0 bases short and J 0 bases short, with 12 bases between. The DNA of the CDR3 is TGTGCCACCAGCAGAGATGCTTCGGGACTAGCCAAAAACATTCAGTACTTC. Translated, it gives CATSRDASGLAKNIQYF.

The CDR3 nucleotides are TGTGCCAGCAGTGCGGACAGGTGGGGCACGAATACGCAGTATTTT. This gives the protein CASSADRWGTNTQYF. V is TRBV2 and J is TRBJ2-3; 7 nucleotides match TRBD1. V dropped 4 bases and J dropped 7; count of bases not matched to a gene: 11. Germline V CDR1 and CDR2: SNHLY, FYNNEI. CDR3 length equals 15 residues.

V gene TRBV7-8 combines with J gene TRBJ2-7; TRBD2 matches 8 bases. The CDR3 has 14 residues. Germline lookup yields CDR1 SGHVS and CDR2 FQNEAQ. V lost 4 bases to trimming and J lost 0 bases; unmatched junction nucleotides: 2. CDR3 region: CASSSGGDSYEQYF. CDR3 in DNA: TGTGCCAGCAGCTCGGGGGGGGACTCCTACGAGCAGTACTTC.

This sequence joins TRBV7-2 and TRBJ2-3; 10 bases match TRBD2. Germline V CDR1 and CDR2: SGHTA, FQGNSA. The CDR3 runs to 20 residues. V lost 0 bases and J lost 0; bases outside the gene matches: 12. This chain's CDR3 is CASSLAGTSDQKTSTDTQYF. The CDR3 DNA reads TGTGCCAGCAGCTTAGCAGGGACTAGCGACCAGAAGACTAGCACAGATACGCAGTATTTT. Based on the CDR3 plus reference TRBV7-2 and TRBJ2-3, the full variable domain is GAGVSQSPSNKVTEKGKDVELRCDPISGHTALYWYRQSLGQGLEFLIYFQGNSAPDKSGLPSDRFSAERTGGSVSTLTIQRTQQEDSAVYLCASSLAGTSDQKTSTDTQYFGPGTRLTVL.